The clone carrying this TCR beta chain occurred many times. The antigen is not known. The data were taken from a study of beta chain features in type 1 diabetes. Looking at the study overall: On cell yields, gender and age, patients and healthy donors were similar. Researchers looked at 107,917,701 sorted cells across all samples. Study-wide points: Shorter TCRB CDR3s, moderately but significantly so, marked every one of the four CD4+ subsets in Type 1 diabetes patients. TCRB repertoires of naive, central memory and Treg cells appeared more similar among patients than among healthy donors. A possible short-template PCR bias applies equally to patients and controls.

Germline CDR1 is MGHRA and CDR2 is YSYEKL. V gave up 1 base and J gave up 2 bases; unmatched junction bases: 1. The length of the CDR3 is 17 residues. Every bit of the isolated RNA underwent reverse transcription, so sequencing read expressed TCRB transcripts. TCRdb's copy holds only in-frame clones and misses some; the assay was immunoSEQ multiplex PCR. The sample gives about 150,000 clones, approximately 8.8% of which show up once; under 0.75% is in the top ten. This TCR was sampled from a woman in her twenties or thirties with type 1 diabetes. This chain links TRBV4-1 with TRBJ2-1, with 14 bases matching TRBD2. The sample taken for sequencing was central memory CD4+ T cells from blood. CDR3 sequence reads: CASSQATSGRAYNEQFF. CDR3 nucleotides: TGCGCCAGCAGCCAAGCGACTAGCGGGAGGGCCTACAATGAGCAGTTCTTC.